These 28 T cell receptor beta chains were all obtained from the same sample, sequenced in a study of T cells in Graves' hyperthyroidism and ophthalmopathy. There were TCR beta CDR3 regions amplified from RNA transcripts. A set of HTBI primers served as the primers for a first-round RT-PCR of the TCR CDR3. TCRdb recomputed calls from the multiplex PCR reads with MiXCR, one row per CDR3 protein. The sample consists of about 610,000 distinct CDR3 sequences, 35% to 55% of them appearing once. The sample comprised peripheral blood or thyroid tissue (not recorded which). The receptors were sampled from a woman between 18 and 29 years old with Graves' hyperthyroidism.

The gene calls are TRBV2 and TRBJ2-7, with 10 positions matching TRBD1. The V gene's germline CDR1 is SNHLY and CDR2 FYNNEI. This CDR3 comprises 13 residues. The V segment lost 8 bases and the J segment 9 bases; nucleotides outside the gene matches: 10. CDR3 nucleotide sequence: TGTGCCAGCGACAGGGGGCCGTCAGATACGCAGTACTTC. Its protein is CASDRGPSDTQYF.

This clonotype was observed many times. J is TRBJ1-5 and V is TRBV7-9; 9 bases agree with TRBD1. CDR1 SEHNR and CDR2 FQNEAQ come from the germline V gene (reference sequence). V shed 6 bases, J shed 6 bases, and the junction held 9 bases outside the gene matches. CDR3 size: 15 residues. CDR3 DNA: TGTGCCAGCAGGGCTGGGACAGGGTTAGGTCAGCCCCAGCATTTT. Translated: CASRAGTGLGQPQHF.

In its sample, this clonotype was seen many times. The chain combines TRBV12-3 or TRBV12-4 with TRBJ2-2; 11 positions agree with TRBD2. V gave up 5 bases and J gave up 3 bases; unmatched junction bases: 2. The length of the CDR3 is 15 residues. CDR3 amino acids: CASSPSGRYTGELFF. The CDR3, as DNA: TGTGCCAGCAGTCCTAGCGGGAGGTACACCGGGGAGCTGTTTTTT.

This chain links TRBV5-4 with TRBJ2-7, with D unclear. The CDR3 has 14 residues. With 4 bases removed from V and 2 bases from J, the gap between germline ends came to 13 bases. The germline V gene encodes CDR1 SGHNT and CDR2 YYREEE (reference sequence). In DNA form, the CDR3 reads TGTGCCAGCAGCCTCAGGCCGTTCACCTACGAGCAGTACTTC. Encoded protein: CASSLRPFTYEQYF. The complete variable domain, with remaining parts taken from reference TRBV5-4 and TRBJ2-7, reads ETGVTQSPTHLIKTRGQQVTLRCSSQSGHNTVSWYQQALGQGPQFIFQYYREEENGRGNFPPRFSGLQFPNYSSELNVNALELDDSALYLCASSLRPFTYEQYFGPGTRLTVT.

This clonotype was picked up one time. This chain joins TRBV24-1 and TRBJ1-1, with D perhaps TRBD1 (6 bases). The CDR3 loop spans 15 amino acids. Trimming removed 4 bases from V and 5 bases from J, with 16 bases in between. Germline CDR1 is KGHDR and CDR2 is SFDVKD. The CDR3 bases are TGTGCCACCAGTGAGGCAGGGCAGGGGAGGACTGAAGCTTTCTTT. Its translation is CATSEAGQGRTEAFF.

This clonotype showed up many times. J is TRBJ2-5 and V is TRBV5-6, with 10 bases lining up with TRBD2. This CDR3 has 17 residues. In germline, CDR1 is SGHDT, CDR2 YYEEEE. V was clipped by 7 bases and J by 4 bases; unmatched bases: 16. CDR3 nucleotides: TGTGCCAGCGATCAGCTTGCCGAGCGGGAGGGCCCAGAGACCCAGTACTTC. Protein sequence: CASDQLAEREGPETQYF.

The rearrangement uses TRBV6-1 and TRBJ2-5; 9 nucleotides match TRBD1. In germline, CDR1 is MNHNS, CDR2 SASEGT. The CDR3 totals 16 residues. J lost 0 bases, V lost 5 bases, and 7 bases had no gene match. The CDR3 coding sequence is TGTGCCAGCAGTTATGCCGGGACAGGGAACCAAGAGACCCAGTACTTC. Its protein is CASSYAGTGNQETQYF.

This clonotype was detected ten times or more. In nucleotides, the CDR3 is TGTGCCAGCAGCTCTTCAACAGGGCAGGGGACTGAAGCTTTCTTT. Translated: CASSSSTGQGTEAFF. V and J are TRBV7-9 and TRBJ1-1; a weak D match, TRBD1 (6 bases). V was trimmed by 4 bases and J by 5 bases, leaving 17 bases between them. Germline lookup yields CDR1 SEHNR and CDR2 FQNEAQ (reference sequence). CDR3 size: 15 residues.

The table lists this clonotype with many counts. The rearrangement joins TRBV4-2 to TRBJ1-4; possibly TRBD1 for D (5 bases). The CDR3 extends over 14 amino acids. Germline V gene lookup returns CDR1 LGHNA and CDR2 YNFKEQ. Trimming removed 4 bases from V and 8 bases from J, with 14 bases in between. The CDR3 spells CASSRAGDGEKLFF. DNA for the CDR3: TGTGCCAGCAGCCGGGCTGGGGACGGCGAAAAACTGTTTTTT.

This clonotype appeared once. The rearrangement uses TRBV4-1 and TRBJ2-5, with 7 bases that match TRBD2. The V and J ends lost 4 bases and 2 bases, in that order; junction bases with no gene match: 10. Germline CDR1 is MGHRA and CDR2 is YSYEKL. The CDR3 runs to 16 residues. This CDR3 reads CASSPSGTPNQETQYF. CDR3 coding DNA: TGCGCCAGCAGCCCCAGCGGGACTCCTAATCAAGAGACCCAGTACTTC.

This clonotype came up many times. One end of the junction is discordant with germline, which a read error may explain. This rearrangement joins TRBV5-1 to TRBJ2-5; 8 nucleotides line up with TRBD1. Germline CDR1 is SGHRS and CDR2 is YFSETQ. The CDR3 consists of 15 residues. This CDR3 reads CASSLRTGPQETQYF. The CDR3 region has the DNA TGTGCCAGCAGCCTTCGGACAGGGCCCCAAGAGACCCAGTACTTC.

The gene calls are TRBV29-1 and TRBJ1-1; D is perhaps TRBD1 (6 bases). Trimming removed 3 bases at V and 6 bases at J, with 17 bases between. Germline V gene sequence: CDR1 SQVTM, CDR2 ANQGSEA. The CDR3 is made up of 14 amino acids. The CDR3, as DNA: TGCAGCGTTGACGACGGGGTACAGGGTCCTGAAGCTTTCTTT. As protein: CSVDDGVQGPEAFF.

V usage is TRBV7-3 and J usage is TRBJ1-2; D unclear. CDR1 and CDR2 (germline): SGHTA, FQGTGA. V lost 4 bases to trimming and J lost 4 bases, with 16 bases between them. The CDR3 is made up of 15 amino acids. In DNA form, the CDR3 reads TGTGCCAGCAGCTCACGCGACGGGGAGGGCTATGGCTACACCTTC. As protein: CASSSRDGEGYGYTF.

This clonotype was detected ten times or more. The chain employs TRBV7-8 and TRBJ1-5; D uncertain. Deletions cut 1 base from V and 1 base from J, with 11 bases between. Germline lookup yields CDR1 SGHVS and CDR2 FQNEAQ. The CDR3 extends over 16 amino acids. The CDR3 loop reads CASSLVSASSNQPQHF. The CDR3 DNA follows: TGTGCCAGCAGCTTAGTGTCGGCCTCGAGCAATCAGCCCCAGCATTTT.

Details on this clonotype: It may be a read error: a sequence one base away is much more abundant. The chain carries TRBV6-5 and TRBJ2-7, with 9 bases that match TRBD2. The CDR3 loop spans 16 amino acids. Germline assignment: CDR1 MNHEY and CDR2 SVGAGI. This CDR3 is CAISEESAGGPYEQYF. The CDR3 DNA reads TGTGCCATCAGTGAGGAAAGCGCGGGAGGGCCCTACGAGCAGTACTTC.

For this clonotype: This may arise from a read error, as a much more abundant clone is one base away. This sequence joins TRBV5-4 and TRBJ2-2; weak D call: TRBD2 (6 bases). Trimming shortened V by 1 base and J by 3 bases, and 10 bases separated the two germline ends. CDR3 length: 15 amino acids. Germline lookup yields CDR1 SGHNT and CDR2 YYREEE (reference sequence). The CDR3 nucleotides read TGTGCCAGCAGCTTGCCGGGGGACTACACCGGGGAGCTGTTTTTT. Its translation: CASSLPGDYTGELFF.

This clonotype was observed many times. The chain uses TRBV5-1 and TRBJ2-7; D perhaps matches TRBD2 (5 bases). Trimming removed 0 bases from V and 2 bases from J, with 9 bases in between. Germline CDR1 reads SGHRS; CDR2 reads YFSETQ. CDR3 length: 14 amino acids. DNA of the CDR3: TGCGCCAGCAGCTTGGTGGGGAGCACCTACGAGCAGTACTTC. It translates to CASSLVGSTYEQYF.

This chain uses TRBV29-1 with TRBJ1-5; 7 nucleotides match TRBD1. In germline, CDR1 is SQVTM, CDR2 ANQGSEA. This CDR3 has 13 residues. CDR3 in amino acids: CSAYTGVWQPQHF. The CDR3 nucleotides are TGCAGTGCATATACAGGGGTCTGGCAGCCCCAGCATTTT.

The rearrangement links TRBV19 to TRBJ2-6; 9 bases fit TRBD1. Losses at the gene ends were 10 bases for V and 2 bases for J; bases not matched to a gene: 6. From germline, CDR1 is LNHDA and CDR2 SQIVND (reference sequence). The CDR3 is 15 amino acids. CDR3 residues: CATGTGLPGANVLTF. CDR3 in DNA: TGTGCCACCGGGACAGGGCTCCCTGGGGCCAACGTCCTGACTTTC.

This clonotype was seen just once. The chain carries TRBV7-6 and TRBJ1-2; a weak D match, TRBD1 (6 bases). The CDR3 runs to 14 residues. The germline V and J ends were trimmed by 5 bases and 4 bases, with 14 bases remaining between them. Germline CDR1 reads SGHVS; CDR2 reads FNYEAQ. The CDR3 DNA reads as TGTGCCAGCAGCAGGGGGGAGGGAATCTATGGCTACACCTTC. Protein sequence: CASSRGEGIYGYTF.

The chain joins TRBV27 to TRBJ2-5; D remains unclear. The germline V gene encodes CDR1 MNHEY and CDR2 SMNVEV (reference sequence). This CDR3 region has 14 residues. The V end was cut by 8 bases, the J end by 1 base, with 14 bases between. CDR3 DNA sequence: TGTGCCAGCCAAAAATCGCAGGTCCAAGAGACCCAGTACTTC. Protein product: CASQKSQVQETQYF.

This clonotype has a count of ten or more. The rearrangement uses TRBV19 and TRBJ1-6, with 9 bases lining up with TRBD1. V dropped 9 bases and J dropped 9; count of bases not matched to a gene: 6. The germline V gene has CDR1 LNHDA and CDR2 SQIVND (reference sequence). The CDR3 consists of 13 residues. Here the CDR3 reads CARPGTGLSPLHF. The CDR3 coding sequence is TGTGCCAGGCCCGGGACAGGGCTTTCACCCCTCCACTTT.

A few counts support this clonotype. This chain uses TRBV10-3 with TRBJ2-1; TRBD2 agrees at 9 bases. The V and J ends lost 2 bases and 4 bases, in that order; junction bases with no gene match: 9. CDR3 length: 17 residues. The germline V gene has CDR1 ENHRY and CDR2 SYGVKD. The CDR3 sequence: CAISEIPREGRYNEQFF. In DNA, the CDR3 is TGTGCCATCAGTGAGATCCCGCGGGAGGGACGTTACAATGAGCAGTTCTTC.

The chain uses TRBV20-1 and TRBJ2-2; TRBD2 matches 13 bases. CDR1 and CDR2 (germline): DFQATT, SNEGSKA (reference sequence). The V gene end was trimmed by 1 base and the J gene end by 7 bases; junction bases not matched to a gene: 3. The CDR3 contains 15 residues. CDR3 amino acids: CSARGTSGSIGELFF. The CDR3 bases are TGCAGTGCTAGAGGGACTAGCGGGAGTATCGGGGAGCTGTTTTTT.

In its sample, this clonotype was seen many times. The chain links TRBV5-6 to TRBJ1-1; D is undetermined. This CDR3 has 14 residues. Looked up from germline, CDR1 is SGHDT and CDR2 is YYEEEE. Between the trimmed V and J ends, which lost 4 bases and 7 bases, there was a span of 17 bases. Written as DNA, the CDR3 is TGTGCCAGCAGCCAACTCCGACGACTGGGTGAAGCTTTCTTT. Translating gives CASSQLRRLGEAFF.

The J gene is TRBJ2-1, the V gene TRBV25-1, with TRBD1 matching 10 bases. The CDR3 is 14 residues long. V shed 7 bases and J 8 bases; nucleotides not matched to a gene: 8. CDR1 and CDR2 (germline): MGHDK, SYGVNS. Here the CDR3 reads CASIGQGGWDEQFF. In DNA, the CDR3 is TGTGCCAGCATTGGACAGGGGGGTTGGGATGAGCAGTTCTTC.

At least ten counts were recorded for this clonotype. The chain couples TRBV10-3 to TRBJ1-1; D is perhaps TRBD1 (5 bases). The length of the CDR3 is 14 residues. Germline assignment: CDR1 ENHRY and CDR2 SYGVKD. Trimming stripped 6 bases from V and 0 bases from J, with 11 bases between. The CDR3 DNA sequence: TGTGCCATCAGGACGACAGATATGAACACTGAAGCTTTCTTT. Translation gives CAIRTTDMNTEAFF.

Worth noting for this clonotype: A much larger clonotype is one base distant, so this may be a read error. This chain connects TRBV19 to TRBJ1-1; 8 bases are a match to TRBD2. Gene TRBJ2-3 matches the end of the DNA better, so the J call may be wrong. The germline gives CDR1 LNHDA, CDR2 SQIVND (reference sequence). The CDR3 has 14 amino acids. The CDR3 region is CASRRLAGADTQYF. The CDR3 nucleotides read TGTGCCAGCAGAAGGCTAGCGGGCGCAGATACGCAGTATTTT.